Sequencing of this T cell receptor (beta chain) was carried out in a study of shared clonotypes between healthy human individuals. Study-level points and caveats: Clonotype sharing among donors likely depends on sequencing depth. The genetic and exposure-history diversity represented was limited by few donors.

Note on this clone: Its antigen remains unidentified.

The study drew all its donors from Caucasian adults living in Nashville, Tennessee. V shed 3 bases, J shed 5 bases, and the junction held 10 bases outside the gene matches. CDR3 size: 16 residues. Germline loops: CDR1 SGHVS, CDR2 FNYEAQ. In the original workflow: From ImmunoSEQ came sequences covering only the junction and carrying no quality scores, so filtering differed. Some clones are missing from TCRdb's copy, which holds only in-frame ones; the method was immunoSEQ multiplex PCR. The DNA was the basis for D and trimming; V, J and clone size are from that table. This sample has 450,000 to 550,000 clones, with 79% found just once.

Sequencing was carried out using PBMCs. This chain uses TRBV7-6 with TRBJ2-7; 10 bases line up with TRBD1. The TCR comes from a woman in her thirties or forties in good health. Some clones in this sample may be carry-over from other donors' samples. The CDR3 coding sequence is TGTGCCAGCAGCTTCCGGGACAGGGGTACCCCCGACGAGCAGTACTTC. Protein: CASSFRDRGTPDEQYF.